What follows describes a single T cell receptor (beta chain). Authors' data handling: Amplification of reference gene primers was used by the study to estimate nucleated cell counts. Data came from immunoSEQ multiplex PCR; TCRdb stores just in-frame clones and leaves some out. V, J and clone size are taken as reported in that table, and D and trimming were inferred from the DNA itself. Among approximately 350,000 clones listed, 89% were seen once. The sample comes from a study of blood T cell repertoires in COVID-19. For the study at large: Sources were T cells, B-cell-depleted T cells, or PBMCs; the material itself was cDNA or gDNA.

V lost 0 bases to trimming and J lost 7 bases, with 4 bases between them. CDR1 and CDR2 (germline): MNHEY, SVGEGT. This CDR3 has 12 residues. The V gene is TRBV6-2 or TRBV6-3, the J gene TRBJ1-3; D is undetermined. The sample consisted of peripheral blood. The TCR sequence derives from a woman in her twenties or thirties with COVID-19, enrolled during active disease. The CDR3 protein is CASSYSRNTIYF. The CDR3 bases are TGTGCCAGCAGTTACTCCCGGAACACCATATATTTT.